This is a list of T cell receptor beta chains from one sample in a study of beta chain features in type 1 diabetes. Profiled with immunoSEQ multiplex PCR; TCRdb holds only in-frame clones, not every one. The data show about 160,000 clones, with about 8.1% seen just once and 0.54% held by the top ten. Sequencing used central memory CD4+ T cells from blood. Every receptor here comes from a woman in her late teens or twenties with type 1 diabetes. Both conserved end residues are part of each CDR3. A D gene is named only where the DNA matches it firmly. Not every row has a clone size; where given, it reads once, few, many or a size class.

clone size,CDR3 length,V gene,J gene,D gene,CDR3 DNA,CDR3 protein
few,15,TRBV25-1,TRBJ2-7,TRBD1,TGTGCCAGCAGTGACTCCCGGGGACAGGTGGACGAGCAGTACTTC,CASSDSRGQVDEQYF
few,13,TRBV7-2,TRBJ2-5,.,TGCTCAGGGGCCTTTTCTTTACAAGAGACCCAGTACTTC,CSGAFSLQETQYF
.,16,TRBV10-3,TRBJ2-3,TRBD2,TGTGCCATCAGTGATCGACTAGCGTACAACACAGATACGCAGTATTTT,CAISDRLAYNTDTQYF
few,16,TRBV7-2,TRBJ1-5,.,TGTGCCAGCAGCTTATGGGTCATGAGGGGAGGACAGCCCCAGCATTTT,CASSLWVMRGGQPQHF
.,14,TRBV30,TRBJ1-6,TRBD1,TGTGCCTGGAGTCCCCGACAGGGTGATTCACCCCTCCACTTT,CAWSPRQGDSPLHF
.,13,TRBV29-1,TRBJ2-7,TRBD2,TGCAGCGTTGACGGGGGGGCGCGGTACGAGCAGTACTTC,CSVDGGARYEQYF
.,14,TRBV7-2,TRBJ2-3,TRBD1,TGTGCCAGCAGCTGGAGACAGGGCCCAGATACGCAGTATTTT,CASSWRQGPDTQYF
few,15,TRBV5-5,TRBJ2-7,.,TGTGCCAGCAGCCGAGGGACTGGCGTATCCTACGAGCAGTACTTC,CASSRGTGVSYEQYF
.,14,TRBV5-1,TRBJ1-5,.,TGCGCCAGCAGCTCGATACAGGGTTCTCAGCCCCAGCATTTT,CASSSIQGSQPQHF
.,14,TRBV11-2,TRBJ1-4,TRBD1,TGTGCCAGCAGCCTAGGTGGGGGACAGGAAAAACTGTTTTTT,CASSLGGGQEKLFF
many,12,TRBV19,TRBJ1-5,.,TGTGCCAGTAGGCCAGGGGATCAGCCCCAGCATTTT,CASRPGDQPQHF
few,12,TRBV2,TRBJ1-2,.,TGTGCCAGCAGTCCGAGGGTGGATGGCTACACCTTC,CASSPRVDGYTF
few,15,TRBV5-6,TRBJ2-7,.,TGTGCCAGCAGCTTGGTTTCAGGGCAAGGCTACGAGCAGTACTTC,CASSLVSGQGYEQYF
.,14,TRBV7-9,TRBJ1-3,.,TGTGCCAGCAGCCAAATGGCGGCTGGAAACACCATATATTTT,CASSQMAAGNTIYF
few,14,TRBV2,TRBJ2-2,.,TGTGCCAGCAGTGAAGCCAGGGGGAGGGGGGAGCTGTTTTTT,CASSEARGRGELFF
few,22,TRBV27,TRBJ2-2,TRBD2,TGTGCCAGCAGAGTTGCCCGTTTGGGGGGACACCCTAGCGGGAGGGACACCGGGGAGCTGTTTTTT,CASRVARLGGHPSGRDTGELFF
few,15,TRBV28,TRBJ2-7,TRBD2,TGTGCCAGCAGTCCCGGGGGGGGACCCACCTACGAGCAGTACTTC,CASSPGGGPTYEQYF